What follows are 22 T cell receptor beta chains derived from one specimen sequenced in a study of shared clonotypes between healthy human individuals. Sequenced by immunoSEQ multiplex PCR; TCRdb stores in-frame clones only, minus some. The table shows over 1.4 million clones, with 95% to 97% occurring only once. Source material: naive CD4+ T cells sorted from blood. The subset was: CD45RA+ positively selected. These receptors all come from a man in his thirties or forties in good health.

V usage is TRBV19 and J usage is TRBJ2-3, with unresolved D. The V gene's germline CDR1 is LNHDA and CDR2 SQIVND (reference sequence). CDR3 length equals 13 residues. V lost 5 bases and J 2 bases, leaving 8 bases between the germline ends. Here the CDR3 reads CASSSWSTDTQYF. DNA of the CDR3: TGTGCCAGTAGTTCATGGTCCACAGATACGCAGTATTTT.

The chain has TRBV5-6 and TRBJ1-5, with 7 bases aligning to TRBD1. V trimming: 4 bases; J trimming: 2 bases; junction bases outside the gene matches: 3. Germline CDR1 is SGHDT and CDR2 is YYEEEE. The CDR3 contains 14 residues. CDR3 residues: CASSMGTGNQPQHF. CDR3 in DNA: TGTGCCAGCAGCATGGGGACAGGCAATCAGCCCCAGCATTTT.

This clone showed up just once. The chain couples TRBV27 to TRBJ2-1; possible D gene TRBD2, 6 bases. The ends were cut back, 4 bases at V and 8 bases at J, with 18 bases in the middle. CDR1 MNHEY and CDR2 SMNVEV come from the germline V gene (reference sequence). This CDR3 spans 15 amino acids. CDR3 nucleotide sequence: TGTGCCAGCAGTTCCGCTAGCGCCGGCTCCGATGAGCAGTTCTTC. Its protein is CASSSASAGSDEQFF.

The chain couples TRBV18 to TRBJ2-1, with D possibly TRBD2 on 5 matching bases. In germline, CDR1 is KGHSH, CDR2 LQKENI. This CDR3 has 16 amino acids. The V end was cut by 4 bases, the J end by 4 bases, with 17 bases between. The CDR3 nucleotides are TGTGCCAGCTCACTGGCTAGCCCACCGAATTACAATGAGCAGTTCTTC. It codes for CASSLASPPNYNEQFF.

CDR3 loop: CASSYRLAGGDTQYF. The CDR3 nucleotides read TGTGCCAGCAGTTATCGGCTAGCGGGAGGAGATACGCAGTATTTT. This chain uses TRBV6-5 with TRBJ2-3; 11 bases are a match to TRBD2. Per germline, CDR1 MNHEY and CDR2 SVGAGI. The CDR3 runs 15 residues. V was pared by 3 bases and J by 5 bases, with 4 bases of the junction left unmatched.

V gene TRBV29-1 combines with J gene TRBJ2-1, with D perhaps TRBD2 (6 bases). Per germline, CDR1 SQVTM and CDR2 ANQGSEA. This CDR3 has 16 residues. V lost 1 base to trimming and J lost 6 bases, with 19 bases between them. The CDR3, as DNA: TGCAGCGTTGAAGGGGATAGGCCGGGCGGGGCCAATGAGCAGTTCTTC. This sequence encodes CSVEGDRPGGANEQFF.

The chain combines TRBV29-1 with TRBJ1-3; unclear D gene. The CDR3 runs 13 residues. Germline CDR1 reads SQVTM; CDR2 reads ANQGSEA. Deletions cut 7 bases from V and 0 bases from J, with 10 bases between. The CDR3 nucleotides read TGCAGCGGCAGGTACGACTCTGGAAACACCATATATTTT. Its translation: CSGRYDSGNTIYF.

CDR3 residues: CASSSRTTTDTQYF. The CDR3 DNA sequence: TGTGCCAGCAGCTCAAGGACCACCACAGATACGCAGTATTTT. The chain uses TRBV11-2 and TRBJ2-3; D gene uncertain. Germline V gene data show CDR1 as SGHAT and CDR2 as FQNNGV. The CDR3 has 14 amino acids. Trimming left V 4 bases short and J 2 bases short, with 10 bases between.

J is TRBJ1-1 and V is TRBV6-5; D is possibly TRBD1 (5 bases). Trimming took off 5 bases at V and 6 bases at J, with 19 bases between the two ends. CDR3 size: 15 residues. Germline CDR1 is MNHEY and CDR2 is SVGAGI. CDR3 sequence reads: CASSTKGRPRAEAFF. CDR3 sequence (DNA): TGTGCCAGCAGTACGAAGGGACGGCCGAGGGCTGAAGCTTTCTTT.

The chain carries TRBV7-9 and TRBJ2-5; 7 positions match TRBD1. Trimming at V came to 6 bases and at J to 4 bases, leaving 8 bases not matched to a gene. The CDR3 is 14 amino acids. CDR1 and CDR2 from the germline V gene are SEHNR and FQNEAQ (reference sequence). CDR3 bases: TGTGCCAGCAGTCCAACAGGGGTGGTAGAGACCCAGTACTTC. It translates to CASSPTGVVETQYF. Full variable domain (missing parts from reference TRBV7-9 and TRBJ2-5): DTGVSQNPRHKITKRGQNVTFRCDPISEHNRLYWYRQTLGQGPEFLTYFQNEAQLEKSRLLSDRFSAERPKGSFSTLEIQRTEQGDSAMYLCASSPTGVVETQYFGPGTRLLVL.

CDR3 nucleotide sequence: TGTGCCAGAAGTCGGCGTGAGATTGGGTACGAGCAGTACTTC. Translating it yields CARSRREIGYEQYF. J is TRBJ2-7 and V is TRBV5-3; D unclear. TRBV5-3 is sorted into the ORF group, with uncertain function. This CDR3 has 14 residues. V was shortened by 5 bases and J by 4 bases, with 16 bases between the two germline ends.

This chain's CDR3 is CASSNDEVANYEQYF. Written as DNA, the CDR3 is TGTGCCAGCAGCAACGACGAGGTGGCGAACTACGAGCAGTACTTC. The chain recombines TRBV7-2 with TRBJ2-7; D ambiguous. The V end lost 5 bases, the J end lost 3 bases, and 17 bases lay between the germline ends. This CDR3 contains 15 residues. The germline gives CDR1 SGHTA, CDR2 FQGNSA.

The V gene is TRBV5-5, the J gene TRBJ2-1; 7 nucleotides align to TRBD2. Germline V gives CDR1 SGHKS, CDR2 YYEKEE (reference sequence). The CDR3 consists of 15 residues. V gave up 4 bases and J gave up 8 bases; unmatched junction bases: 12. CDR3 region: CASSPTGTIGDEQFF. The CDR3 region has the DNA TGTGCCAGCAGCCCTACGGGGACTATCGGCGATGAGCAGTTCTTC. The entire variable domain, with the rest obtained from reference TRBV5-5 and TRBJ2-1, is as follows: DAGVTQSPTHLIKTRGQQVTLRCSPISGHKSVSWYQQVLGQGPQFIFQYYEKEERGRGNFPDRFSARQFPNYSSELNVNALLLGDSALYLCASSPTGTIGDEQFFGPGTRLTVL.

This chain joins TRBV9 and TRBJ2-3, with TRBD2 identical over 10 bases. The J segment lost 5 bases and the V segment lost 0 bases, leaving 6 bases of the junction unmatched. CDR3 length: 16 amino acids. The germline V gene has CDR1 SGDLS and CDR2 YYNGEE. CDR3 protein: CASSVATSGTQDTQYF. The DNA of the CDR3 is TGTGCCAGCAGCGTAGCAACTAGCGGGACCCAAGATACGCAGTATTTT. The complete variable domain, with remaining parts taken from reference TRBV9 and TRBJ2-3, reads DSGVTQTPKHLITATGQRVTLRCSPRSGDLSVYWYQQSLDQGLQFLIQYYNGEERAKGNILERFSAQQFPDLHSELNLSSLELGDSALYFCASSVATSGTQDTQYFGPGTRLTVL.

Notes on this clone: The sample contains more than one DNA sequence encoding this CDR3. V gene TRBV7-2 combines with J gene TRBJ1-5, with 8 positions matching TRBD1. V lost 5 bases to trimming and J lost 6 bases; unmatched junction nucleotides: 6. Germline V gives CDR1 SGHTA, CDR2 FQGNSA. The CDR3 is 14 amino acids. This CDR3 reads CASSLGQGSQPQHF. The CDR3 DNA follows: TGTGCCAGCAGCCTCGGACAGGGCAGTCAGCCCCAGCATTTT.

The CDR3 DNA follows: TGTGCCAGCAGCTTAATGAGCGGGAGCTACGAGCAGTACTTC. It codes for CASSLMSGSYEQYF. This chain links TRBV7-6 with TRBJ2-7; 8 bases are a match to TRBD2. The CDR3 has 14 amino acids. CDR1 is SGHVS and CDR2 is FNYEAQ in the germline V gene. Trimming removed 2 bases from V and 3 bases from J; junction bases left unmatched: 3.

The CDR3 region is CASARGPGNEQFF. CDR3 nucleotides: TGTGCCAGCGCTAGGGGTCCTGGTAATGAGCAGTTCTTC. The chain combines TRBV6-1 with TRBJ2-1; a possible D gene is TRBD1 (5 bases). CDR3 length: 13 residues. Trimming left V 8 bases short and J 7 bases short, with 15 bases between. Germline CDR1 reads MNHNS; CDR2 reads SASEGT.

This clone has only one observation. The rearrangement joins TRBV4-1 to TRBJ2-1, with TRBD2 matching over 12 bases. Germline values: CDR1 MGHRA, CDR2 YSYEKL. CDR3 length equals 16 residues. Germline trimming cut 4 bases from V and 9 bases from J; bases unmatched to any gene: 10. Written as DNA, the CDR3 is TGCGCCAGCAGCCGGATAACTAGCGGGAGGTGGGGTGAGCAGTTCTTC. It translates to CASSRITSGRWGEQFF.

The chain is built from TRBV5-4 and TRBJ2-3; D may be TRBD2 (6 bases). Germline V lookup: CDR1 SGHNT, CDR2 YYREEE (reference sequence). V lost 4 bases and J lost 3, with 12 bases in between. There are 14 residues in the CDR3. The chain's CDR3 is CASSPGGATDTQYF. In nucleotides, the CDR3 is TGTGCCAGCAGCCCTGGAGGGGCAACAGATACGCAGTATTTT.

This clone was seen a single time. J is TRBJ2-2 and V is TRBV19; D is ambiguous. Trimming shortened V by 3 bases and J by 0 bases, and 11 bases separated the two germline ends. The germline gives CDR1 LNHDA, CDR2 SQIVND (reference sequence). This CDR3 spans 16 amino acids. The CDR3 nucleotides read TGTGCCAGTAGTATTGGCCGGGCCACGAACACCGGGGAGCTGTTTTTT. Translation: CASSIGRATNTGELFF.

J is TRBJ2-7 and V is TRBV6-5; D remains ambiguous. The germline V and J ends were trimmed by 3 bases and 3 bases, with 15 bases remaining between them. The CDR3 has 15 amino acids. The germline gives CDR1 MNHEY, CDR2 SVGAGI. CDR3 bases: TGTGCCAGCAGTTATGCCTCCGCCGCTTTCTACGAGCAGTACTTC. Translation: CASSYASAAFYEQYF.

V usage is TRBV7-2 and J usage is TRBJ1-2; TRBD1 is a possible D gene (6 bases). Germline V gives CDR1 SGHTA, CDR2 FQGNSA. This CDR3 comprises 15 residues. Trimming left V 5 bases short and J 4 bases short, with 17 bases between. DNA of the CDR3: TGTGCCAGCAGCCCCAAAGCCCTAGGGGGCTATGGCTACACCTTC. Translation gives CASSPKALGGYGYTF.